This TCR beta chain was identified in a study of shared clonotypes between healthy human individuals. The wider study: CD4 naive cells filled three plates per donor, CD4 memory three, CD8 naive two and CD8 memory one. General study results and limits: Rarefaction indicated that sorted-subset sequencing remained incomplete although depth was large.

As concerns this clone: Antigen specificity is unknown.

The protocol was immunoSEQ multiplex PCR, while the TCRdb copy is restricted to in-frame clones and leaves out a portion. The table has around 640,000 clones, approximately 96% seen once. Naive CD8 populations comprised CD45RO-negative cells positively selected for CCR7, excluding terminally differentiated effector memory CD45RA+ cells. The donor population consisted of healthy HIV-negative adults with no recent acute infections or vaccinations. CDR1 SQVTM and CDR2 ANQGSEA come from the germline V gene. V lost 6 bases and J lost 0; bases outside the gene matches: 7. This CDR3 comprises 15 residues. This receptor was obtained from a woman in her 30s in good health. What was sequenced was naive CD8+ T cells sorted from blood. The gene calls are TRBV29-1 and TRBJ2-3; 9 bases align to TRBD2. CDR3 nucleotide sequence: TGCAGCGTGGTAGCGGGAGAGACTAGCACAGATACGCAGTATTTT. It encodes CSVVAGETSTDTQYF.